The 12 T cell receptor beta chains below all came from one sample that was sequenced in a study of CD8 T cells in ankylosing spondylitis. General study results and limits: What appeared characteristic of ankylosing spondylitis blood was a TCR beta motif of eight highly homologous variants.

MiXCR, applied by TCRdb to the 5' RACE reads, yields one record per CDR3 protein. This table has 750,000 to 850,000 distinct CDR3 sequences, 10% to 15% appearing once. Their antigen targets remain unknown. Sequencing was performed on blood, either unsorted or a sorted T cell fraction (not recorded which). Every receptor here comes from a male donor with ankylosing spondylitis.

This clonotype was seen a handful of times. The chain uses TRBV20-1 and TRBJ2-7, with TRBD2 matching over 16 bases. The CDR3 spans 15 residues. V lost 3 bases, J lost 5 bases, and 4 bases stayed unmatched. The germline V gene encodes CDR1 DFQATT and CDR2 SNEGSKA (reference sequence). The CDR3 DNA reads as TGCAGTGCTAGGGGAGGGACTAGCGGGAGGGACGAGCAGTACTTC. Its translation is CSARGGTSGRDEQYF.

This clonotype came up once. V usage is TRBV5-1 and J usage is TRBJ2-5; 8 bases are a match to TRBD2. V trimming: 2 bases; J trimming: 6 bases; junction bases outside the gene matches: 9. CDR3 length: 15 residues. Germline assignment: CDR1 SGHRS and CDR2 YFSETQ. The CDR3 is CASSFLGGGGQTQYF. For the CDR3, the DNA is TGCGCCAGCAGCTTCCTTGGAGGCGGGGGGCAGACCCAGTACTTC. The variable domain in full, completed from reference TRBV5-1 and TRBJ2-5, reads KAGVTQTPRYLIKTRGQQVTLSCSPISGHRSVSWYQQTPGQGLQFLFEYFSETQRNKGNFPGRFSGRQFSNSRSEMNVSTLELGDSALYLCASSFLGGGGQTQYFGPGTRLLVL.

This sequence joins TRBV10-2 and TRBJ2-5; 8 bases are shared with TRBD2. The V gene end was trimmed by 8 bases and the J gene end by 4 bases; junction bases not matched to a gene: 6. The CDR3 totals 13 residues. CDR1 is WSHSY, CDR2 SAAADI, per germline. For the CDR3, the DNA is TGCGCCAGCGGATGGACTAGCTTAGAGACCCAGTACTTC. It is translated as CASGWTSLETQYF.

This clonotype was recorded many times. Here the CDR3 DNA reads TGCAGCGTTCAAAGGGGCTCTGGAAACACCATATATTTT. Translating it yields CSVQRGSGNTIYF. V usage is TRBV29-1 and J usage is TRBJ1-3; the D gene is possibly TRBD1 (5 bases). This CDR3 comprises 13 residues. Per germline, CDR1 SQVTM and CDR2 ANQGSEA. V gave up 5 bases and J gave up 0 bases, with 8 bases separating them.

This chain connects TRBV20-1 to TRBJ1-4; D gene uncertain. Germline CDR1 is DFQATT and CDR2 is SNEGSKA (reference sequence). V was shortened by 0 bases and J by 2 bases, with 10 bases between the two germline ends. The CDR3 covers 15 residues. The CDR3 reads CSARDSRMTNEKLFF. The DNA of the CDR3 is TGCAGTGCTAGAGACAGTAGGATGACTAATGAAAAACTGTTTTTT.

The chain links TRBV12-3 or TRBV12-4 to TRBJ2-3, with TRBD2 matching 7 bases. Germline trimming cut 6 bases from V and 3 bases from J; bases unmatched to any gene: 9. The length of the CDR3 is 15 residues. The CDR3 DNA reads TGTGCCAGCAGACTGCGGGAGCCGTGGACAGATACGCAGTATTTT. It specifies CASRLREPWTDTQYF.

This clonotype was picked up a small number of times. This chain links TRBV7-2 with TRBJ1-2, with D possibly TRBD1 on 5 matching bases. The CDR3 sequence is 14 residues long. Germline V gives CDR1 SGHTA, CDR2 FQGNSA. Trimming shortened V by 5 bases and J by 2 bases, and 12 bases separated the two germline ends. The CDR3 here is CASSLGTLNYGYTF. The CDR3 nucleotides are TGTGCCAGCAGCCTAGGGACTCTCAACTATGGCTACACCTTC.

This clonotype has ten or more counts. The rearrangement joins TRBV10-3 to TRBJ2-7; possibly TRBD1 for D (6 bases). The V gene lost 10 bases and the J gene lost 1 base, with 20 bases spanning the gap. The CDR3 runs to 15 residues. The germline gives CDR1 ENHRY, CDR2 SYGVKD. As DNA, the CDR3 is TGTGCCACCGCCGAGGGCCAGGGGTCATCCTACGAGCAGTACTTC. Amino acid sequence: CATAEGQGSSYEQYF.

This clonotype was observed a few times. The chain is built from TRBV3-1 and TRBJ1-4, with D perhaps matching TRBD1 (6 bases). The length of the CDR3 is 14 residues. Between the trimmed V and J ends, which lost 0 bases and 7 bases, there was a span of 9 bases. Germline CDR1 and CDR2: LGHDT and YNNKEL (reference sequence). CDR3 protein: CASSQDYRAEKLFF. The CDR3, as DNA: TGTGCCAGCAGCCAAGATTACAGGGCTGAAAAACTGTTTTTT. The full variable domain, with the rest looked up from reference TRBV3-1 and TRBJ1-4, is DTAVSQTPKYLVTQMGNDKSIKCEQNLGHDTMYWYKQDSKKFLKIMFSYNNKELIINETVPNRFSPKSPDKAHLNLHINSLELGDSAVYFCASSQDYRAEKLFFGSGTQLSVL.

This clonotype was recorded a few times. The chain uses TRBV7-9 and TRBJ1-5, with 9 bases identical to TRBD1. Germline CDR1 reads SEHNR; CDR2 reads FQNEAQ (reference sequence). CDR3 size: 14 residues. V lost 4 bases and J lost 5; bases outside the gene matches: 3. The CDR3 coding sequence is TGTGCCAGCAGCTCACAGGGGGCATATCAGCCCCAGCATTTT. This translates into CASSSQGAYQPQHF. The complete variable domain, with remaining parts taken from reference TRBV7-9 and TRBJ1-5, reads DTGVSQNPRHKITKRGQNVTFRCDPISEHNRLYWYRQTLGQGPEFLTYFQNEAQLEKSRLLSDRFSAERPKGSFSTLEIQRTEQGDSAMYLCASSSQGAYQPQHFGDGTRLSIL.

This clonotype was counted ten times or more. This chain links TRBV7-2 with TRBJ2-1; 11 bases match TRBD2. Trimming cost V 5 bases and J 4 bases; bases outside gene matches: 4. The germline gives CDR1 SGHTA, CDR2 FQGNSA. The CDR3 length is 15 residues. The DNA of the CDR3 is TGTGCCAGCAGCATGACTAGCGGGATTTACAATGAGCAGTTCTTC. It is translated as CASSMTSGIYNEQFF.

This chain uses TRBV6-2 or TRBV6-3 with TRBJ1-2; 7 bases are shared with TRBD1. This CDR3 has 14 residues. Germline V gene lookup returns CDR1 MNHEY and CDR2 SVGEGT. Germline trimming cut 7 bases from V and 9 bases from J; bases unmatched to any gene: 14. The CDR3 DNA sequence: TGTGCCAGCATTTCTACAGGGGCCTTTGTGAGCTACACCTTC. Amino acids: CASISTGAFVSYTF.